This T cell receptor (beta chain) was profiled in a study of blood T cells in healthy people across ages. A second 7 to 11 cycle PCR used barcoded and J-beta primers. MiXCR, run by TCRdb on the 5' RACE reads, gives a single entry per CDR3 protein. The sample contains 1.5 million to 2 million distinct CDR3 sequences, 28% of which appear only once. This clonotype was detected many times. A read error may account for a junction end that differs from germline. CDR1 is SGHRS, CDR2 YFSETQ, per germline. There are 13 residues in the CDR3. The receptor was isolated from a woman between 25 and 40 years old in good health. The chain has TRBV5-1 and TRBJ1-2; the D is unclear. The sequenced material came from blood. In DNA form, the CDR3 reads TGTGCCAGCAGTCTCGACCCAGGTCCTGGCTACACCTTC. Translating gives CASSLDPGPGYTF.